Reported below is one T cell receptor (beta chain). The antigen remains undetermined. The record originates from a study of post-analysis software for immune sequencing data. General study points: In patients, TRBV5-6, TRBV5-1 and TRBV20-1 belonged to roughly five TRBV segments found more frequently than in controls. Pronounced co-clustering by F measure was evident among identically batched samples.

TCR beta libraries were prepared from cDNA with unique molecular identifiers. From the PCR reads, TCRdb called clonotypes with MiXCR, one entry per CDR3 protein. This sample yields a few hundred thousand distinct CDR3 sequences, of which less than 45% are seen a single time; 9% to 13% belongs to the top ten. The ends lost 7 bases at V and 0 bases at J; junction bases unmatched: 9. The CDR3 spans 15 residues. Germline V gene data show CDR1 as MNHNS and CDR2 as SASEGT. This rearrangement joins TRBV6-1 to TRBJ2-7; 7 nucleotides align to TRBD1. Sequenced input: blood. The clonotype was recovered from a girl under 18 with multiple sclerosis. As DNA, the CDR3 is TGTGCCAGCACAAGAGCCGGGACAGACTCCTACGAGCAGTACTTC. It encodes CASTRAGTDSYEQYF.